These 14 T cell receptor beta chains were all obtained from the same sample, sequenced in a study of identical twins' blood T cells. TCRdb analysed the 5' RACE reads with MiXCR anew, one entry per CDR3 protein. Among 350,000 to 450,000 distinct CDR3 sequences listed, 25% to 35% were seen once. The sequencing input was PBMCs. These receptors originate from a woman between 18 and 55 years old in good health.

Concerning this clonotype: Being one base from a much bigger clone, this may be a read error. This rearrangement joins TRBV20-1 to TRBJ2-1; possibly TRBD2 for D (6 bases). Germline V gene sequence: CDR1 DFQATT, CDR2 SNEGSKA (reference sequence). The CDR3 runs 13 residues. The CDR3: CNGRAGGIDEQFF. For the CDR3, the DNA is TGCAATGGCAGAGCTGGAGGGATCGATGAGCAGTTCTTC.

On this clonotype: Being one base from a much bigger clone, this may be a read error. The gene calls are TRBV29-1 and TRBJ1-5; 8 bases are shared with TRBD1. CDR3 size: 12 residues. Germline V gives CDR1 SQVTM, CDR2 ANQGSEA. The CDR3: CNVAQGEQPQHF. The CDR3 DNA reads TGCAACGTGGCACAGGGGGAACAGCCCCAGCATTTT.

The chain uses TRBV14 and TRBJ2-2; D remains ambiguous. V was trimmed by 3 bases and J by 0 bases, leaving 11 bases between them. Germline CDR1 SGHDN, CDR2 FVKESK. The CDR3 extends over 16 amino acids. This chain's CDR3 is CASSHPSSTNTGELFF. CDR3 coding DNA: TGTGCCAGCAGCCACCCTTCCAGTACGAACACCGGGGAGCTGTTTTTT.

This clonotype turned up a few times. V gene TRBV20-1 combines with J gene TRBJ2-1; tentatively, D is TRBD1 or TRBD2 (5 bases each). Germline V gene data show CDR1 as DFQATT and CDR2 as SNEGSKA (reference sequence). V lost 1 base, J lost 3 bases, and 10 bases lay in between. The CDR3 has 14 residues. CDR3 protein: CSARVGGYYNEQFF. CDR3 DNA: TGCAGTGCTAGAGTTGGGGGATACTACAATGAGCAGTTCTTC.

This rearrangement joins TRBV20-1 to TRBJ1-2; D is uncertain. Germline V lookup: CDR1 DFQATT, CDR2 SNEGSKA (reference sequence). The CDR3 length is 15 residues. The V and J ends lost 3 bases and 4 bases respectively, with 18 bases between them. CDR3 sequence (DNA): TGCAGTGCTAGGTTACTGATTTCAACGGGCTATGGCTACACCTTC. Its protein product is CSARLLISTGYGYTF.

The rearrangement joins TRBV27 to TRBJ1-4; perhaps TRBD1 as D (6 bases). From germline, CDR1 is MNHEY and CDR2 SMNVEV (reference sequence). V was trimmed by 2 bases and J by 11 bases, leaving 12 bases between them. There are 13 residues in the CDR3. For the CDR3, the DNA is TGTGCCAGCAGTTTACCCGGTAGGGGGAAACTGTTTTTT. Translating it yields CASSLPGRGKLFF.

The chain combines TRBV2 with TRBJ2-1; a weak D match, TRBD1 (6 bases). Germline CDR1 SNHLY, CDR2 FYNNEI. V was cut by 6 bases and J by 9 bases, with 12 bases left in between. The CDR3 is 12 residues long. CDR3: CASRTTGIEQFF. In DNA, the CDR3 is TGTGCCAGCAGAACAACAGGGATTGAGCAGTTCTTC.

This clonotype was counted between two and nine times. The chain couples TRBV5-1 to TRBJ1-4; D is possibly TRBD1 (5 bases). Germline V gene sequence: CDR1 SGHRS, CDR2 YFSETQ. V was cut by 4 bases and J by 4 bases, with 11 bases left in between. This CDR3 has 14 residues. The CDR3 nucleotides are TGCGCCAGCAGCCAGGACACAAATAATGAAAAACTGTTTTTT. Translating it yields CASSQDTNNEKLFF.

A few counts support this clonotype. This chain joins TRBV14 and TRBJ2-7, with TRBD1 as a possible D gene (6 bases). Germline CDR1 SGHDN, CDR2 FVKESK. Trimming cost V 1 base and J 0 bases, with 10 bases left between them. The CDR3 loop spans 15 amino acids. Written as DNA, the CDR3 is TGTGCCAGCAGCCAAGGGCCACAGGGCTCCTACGAGCAGTACTTC. It is translated as CASSQGPQGSYEQYF.

The rearrangement uses TRBV6-1 and TRBJ1-5; D uncertain. V gave up 6 bases and J gave up 3 bases, with 9 bases separating them. Germline V lookup: CDR1 MNHNS, CDR2 SASEGT. The CDR3 has 13 residues. CDR3 nucleotides: TGTGCCAGCAGCGACTTATACAATCAGCCCCAGCATTTT. Protein product: CASSDLYNQPQHF.

The chain joins TRBV6-6 to TRBJ2-7; D may be TRBD1 (5 bases). This CDR3 is built from 14 residues. CDR1 MNHNY and CDR2 SVGAGI come from the germline V gene (reference sequence). V was trimmed by 4 bases and J by 0 bases, leaving 10 bases between them. The CDR3 bases are TGTGCCAGCAGTTTGGGGCGTTCCTCCTACGAGCAGTACTTC. It is translated as CASSLGRSSYEQYF.

This clonotype was found a few times. The chain is built from TRBV5-1 and TRBJ1-5; D remains ambiguous. There are 15 residues in the CDR3. Deletions cut 0 bases from V and 6 bases from J, with 13 bases between. The germline gives CDR1 SGHRS, CDR2 YFSETQ. The CDR3 region is CASSLDFGRGQPQHF. Written as DNA, the CDR3 is TGCGCCAGCAGCTTGGACTTCGGTCGGGGTCAGCCCCAGCATTTT.

In its sample, this clonotype was seen a few times. The J gene is TRBJ2-7, the V gene TRBV20-1, with D unresolved. CDR3 size: 10 residues. CDR1 and CDR2 from the germline V gene are DFQATT and SNEGSKA (reference sequence). V lost 5 bases, J lost 5 bases, and 7 bases lay in between. The CDR3 region is CSAWKNEQYF. CDR3 nucleotide sequence: TGCAGTGCTTGGAAAAACGAGCAGTACTTC.

This chain connects TRBV6-2 or TRBV6-3 to TRBJ1-2; D call uncertain. Looked up from germline, CDR1 is MNHEY and CDR2 is SVGEGT. There are 14 residues in the CDR3. V was trimmed by 0 bases and J by 7 bases, leaving 12 bases between them. The CDR3 DNA follows: TGTGCCAGCAGTTACTCGGCAGCCCTCGGTGGCTACACCTTC. Its protein product is CASSYSAALGGYTF.